One sample yielded the 14 T cell receptor beta chains listed below, sequenced in a study of shared clonotypes between healthy human individuals. Repertoires were generated with immunoSEQ multiplex PCR, while TCRdb's copy carries only in-frame clones and drops some. The sample lists some 500,000 clones; less than 96% were seen once. Sequenced material: naive CD4+ T cells sorted from blood. Documented subset: CD45RA+ positively selected. These receptors came from a woman younger than 45 in good health.

This chain joins TRBV5-8 and TRBJ2-1, with TRBD2 matching 9 bases. The ends lost 3 bases at V and 7 bases at J; junction bases unmatched: 5. Germline lookup yields CDR1 SGHTS and CDR2 YDEGEE. The CDR3 covers 14 residues. CDR3 loop: CASSWRRGGNEQFF. The CDR3 DNA reads as TGTGCCAGCAGCTGGAGGCGGGGGGGGAATGAGCAGTTCTTC.

The V gene is TRBV13, the J gene TRBJ2-3; perhaps D is TRBD1 or TRBD2 (5 bases each). Trimming left V 4 bases short and J 2 bases short, with 10 bases between. Germline assignment: CDR1 PRHDT and CDR2 FYEKMQ (reference sequence). This CDR3 contains 14 residues. This chain's CDR3 is CASSSRDDTDTQYF. The CDR3 DNA reads as TGTGCCAGCAGCTCCCGGGACGACACAGATACGCAGTATTTT.

A single count supports this clone. V usage is TRBV2 and J usage is TRBJ2-1, with 9 nucleotides matching TRBD2. This CDR3 has 15 amino acids. Germline V gives CDR1 SNHLY, CDR2 FYNNEI. With V trimmed by 6 bases and J by 5 bases, 8 bases remained unmatched. The CDR3 spells CASRVAGVGNNEQFF. CDR3 in DNA: TGTGCCAGCAGAGTAGCGGGAGTGGGTAACAATGAGCAGTTCTTC. The full variable domain, its missing parts supplied by reference TRBV2 and TRBJ2-1, is EPEVTQTPSHQVTQMGQEVILRCVPISNHLYFYWYRQILGQKVEFLVSFYNNEISEKSEIFDDQFSVERPDGSNFTLKIRSTKLEDSAMYFCASRVAGVGNNEQFFGPGTRLTVL.

The CDR3 sequence is CASSLAGNSGNTIYF. The CDR3 DNA reads as TGCGCCAGCAGCTTGGCAGGGAACTCTGGAAACACCATATATTTT. The rearrangement links TRBV5-1 to TRBJ1-3; possible D gene TRBD1, 5 bases. In germline, CDR1 is SGHRS, CDR2 YFSETQ. Trimming left V 0 bases short and J 0 bases short, with 7 bases between. The CDR3 has 15 amino acids.

The chain has TRBV19 and TRBJ1-4, with 9 bases that match TRBD1. Trimming at V came to 3 bases and at J to 7 bases, leaving 3 bases not matched to a gene. The CDR3 contains 14 residues. Germline V gene data show CDR1 as LNHDA and CDR2 as SQIVND (reference sequence). CDR3 nucleotide sequence: TGTGCCAGTAGTATGACAGGGGGAAGTGAAAAACTGTTTTTT. This gives the protein CASSMTGGSEKLFF.

This sequence joins TRBV5-1 and TRBJ2-3; 9 bases line up with TRBD2. The germline V gene has CDR1 SGHRS and CDR2 YFSETQ. This CDR3 has 17 residues. The V segment lost 1 base and the J segment 2 bases; nucleotides outside the gene matches: 8. The CDR3 DNA reads as TGCGCCAGCAGCTTGCTGTCTAGCGGGACCTACACAGATACGCAGTATTTT. Its protein product is CASSLLSSGTYTDTQYF. Full variable domain (outside the CDR3, taken from reference TRBV5-1 and TRBJ2-3): KAGVTQTPRYLIKTRGQQVTLSCSPISGHRSVSWYQQTPGQGLQFLFEYFSETQRNKGNFPGRFSGRQFSNSRSEMNVSTLELGDSALYLCASSLLSSGTYTDTQYFGPGTRLTVL.

The CDR3 DNA reads TGTGCCAGCGGCATACCTAGCAATCAGCCCCAGCATTTT. It specifies CASGIPSNQPQHF. The chain carries TRBV28 and TRBJ1-5, with D unresolved. This CDR3 has 13 residues. Germline V gene data show CDR1 as MDHEN and CDR2 as SYDVKM. V was clipped by 8 bases and J by 0 bases, with 8 bases between them.

The rearrangement links TRBV2 to TRBJ2-1, with 8 bases aligning to TRBD1. The CDR3 runs 11 residues. V was pared by 6 bases and J by 12 bases, with 4 bases of the junction left unmatched. Looked up from germline, CDR1 is SNHLY and CDR2 is FYNNEI. Written as DNA, the CDR3 is TGTGCCAGCAGCCCCGGGACAGGGCAGTTCTTC. It codes for CASSPGTGQFF.

The chain links TRBV7-9 to TRBJ1-2; D unresolved. The germline CDR1 and CDR2 sequences are SEHNR and FQNEAQ (reference sequence). The CDR3 has 14 amino acids. V lost 1 base and J lost 2, with 8 bases in between. The CDR3 loop reads CASSLVSVNYGYTF. In DNA form, the CDR3 reads TGTGCCAGCAGCTTAGTCTCGGTAAACTATGGCTACACCTTC. The full variable domain, completed using reference TRBV7-9 and TRBJ1-2, is DTGVSQNPRHKITKRGQNVTFRCDPISEHNRLYWYRQTLGQGPEFLTYFQNEAQLEKSRLLSDRFSAERPKGSFSTLEIQRTEQGDSAMYLCASSLVSVNYGYTFGSGTRLTVV.

This clone was seen only once. This chain joins TRBV15 and TRBJ1-5, with a tentative D call TRBD1 (6 bases). V dropped 3 bases and J dropped 11 bases, with 8 bases sitting between them. The CDR3 spans 11 residues. Per the germline V gene, CDR1 is LNHNV and CDR2 is YYDKDF (reference sequence). The chain's CDR3 is CATSSRQAQHF. CDR3 bases: TGTGCCACCAGCAGTCGACAGGCCCAGCATTTT.

This chain joins TRBV20-1 and TRBJ2-7, with unresolved D. V was cut by 6 bases and J by 5 bases, with 11 bases left in between. The germline gives CDR1 DFQATT, CDR2 SNEGSKA (reference sequence). The CDR3 spans 11 residues. Here the CDR3 reads CSAPRKDEQYF. The DNA for the CDR3 is TGCAGTGCCCCCCGGAAAGACGAGCAGTACTTC.

The chain employs TRBV5-1 and TRBJ2-7, with TRBD2 identical over 8 bases. From germline, CDR1 is SGHRS and CDR2 YFSETQ. CDR3 length equals 16 residues. With 3 bases clipped from V and 4 bases from J, the junction kept 12 bases outside the gene matches. The CDR3 sequence: CASSWDWSGRGYEQYF. The CDR3 region has the DNA TGCGCCAGCAGCTGGGATTGGAGCGGGAGAGGTTACGAGCAGTACTTC.

This chain connects TRBV5-1 to TRBJ2-7; 13 bases align to TRBD2. Germline lookup yields CDR1 SGHRS and CDR2 YFSETQ. This CDR3 comprises 14 residues. The V gene end was trimmed by 4 bases and the J gene end by 5 bases; junction bases not matched to a gene: 3. For the CDR3, the DNA is TGCGCCAGCAGCCGACTAGCGGGAGGTCACGAGCAGTACTTC. Its translation is CASSRLAGGHEQYF.

The chain is built from TRBV6-1 and TRBJ1-1; weak D call: TRBD1 (6 bases). The CDR3 is made up of 13 amino acids. CDR1 is MNHNS and CDR2 is SASEGT in the germline V gene. With 0 bases removed from V and 10 bases from J, the gap between germline ends came to 12 bases. The CDR3 loop is CASSEARRGRAFF. CDR3 coding DNA: TGTGCCAGCAGTGAAGCAAGGCGGGGGCGAGCTTTCTTT.